This T cell receptor beta chain comes out of a study of T cells in Graves' hyperthyroidism and ophthalmopathy. Study outcomes and limitations: Ophthalmopathy, which appeared later, was predicted by the model a median roughly 6.6 months before onset. In the analysis, a 13 V-J model separated ophthalmopathy from stable hyperthyroidism.

To note about this clonotype: Its specificity is unknown.

An absence of ophthalmopathy progression within 18 months meant stable Graves' hyperthyroidism. Diagnosis rested on symptoms, serum thyroxine and TRAb, thyroid ultrasound, and orbital computed tomography. Amplified TCR beta CDR3 regions came from RNA transcripts. The study used the HTBI primer set for a first-round RT-PCR of the TCR CDR3. TCRdb re-called the multiplex PCR reads with MiXCR, one entry per CDR3 protein. The data hold about 350,000 distinct CDR3 sequences, with about 14% observed a single time. This CDR3 is built from 15 residues. Unmatched junction bases numbered 8, after V lost 6 bases and J lost 5 bases. The germline CDR1 and CDR2 sequences are SGHAT and FQNNGV.

This chain uses TRBV11-2 with TRBJ2-1; 9 positions match TRBD2. Specimen: blood. This TCR came from a woman in her twenties or thirties with Graves' hyperthyroidism. The DNA for the CDR3 is TGTGCCAGCAGGGCGGGAGGGCGAGGGGACAATGAGCAGTTCTTC. Residues: CASRAGGRGDNEQFF.